The 32 T cell receptor beta chains reported below all come from one sample, sequenced in a study of Ad26.COV2.S vaccination and SARS-CoV-2 variants. This table comes from immunoSEQ multiplex PCR, and its TCRdb copy is limited to in-frame clones, with some not included. This table has roughly 510,000 clones, around 88% appearing once. Noted treatment: some 20 received Ad26.COV2.S at low or high dose, single or two shots; roughly five received placebo; per-sample allocation not given. Sampling took place 63 days after the first vaccine or placebo injection. This specimen was peripheral blood, taken in a trial of Ad26.COV2.S vaccine versus placebo. The receptor set was obtained from a person aged 18 to 65 who received the Ad26.COV2.S COVID-19 vaccine or a placebo.

The rearrangement joins TRBV30 to TRBJ2-7; no clear D gene. The CDR3 is 12 residues long. Germline V CDR1 and CDR2: GTSNPN, SVGIG (reference sequence). Trimming removed 4 bases from V and 5 bases from J, with 12 bases in between. CDR3 amino acids: CAWKPATNEQYF. In DNA, the CDR3 is TGTGCCTGGAAACCCGCGACCAACGAGCAGTACTTC.

The gene calls are TRBV3-1 (or the pseudogene TRBV3-2) and TRBJ2-7; perhaps TRBD2 as D (6 bases). Trimming cost V 4 bases and J 6 bases, with 13 bases left between them. The CDR3 runs to 13 residues. Per the germline V gene, CDR1 is LGHDT and CDR2 is YNNKEL (reference sequence). CDR3 sequence (DNA): TGTGCCAGCAGCCGGAGGGGAGAGAGCGAGCAGTACTTC. It codes for CASSRRGESEQYF.

Remarks on this clone: The same CDR3 can be traced to other DNA sequences in this sample. CDR3 in amino acids: CASSITGGNQPQHF. The CDR3 nucleotides are TGTGCCAGTAGTATAACAGGGGGCAATCAGCCCCAGCATTTT. The V gene is TRBV19, the J gene TRBJ1-5; 7 bases match TRBD1. The length of the CDR3 is 14 residues. The V gene's germline CDR1 is LNHDA and CDR2 SQIVND (reference sequence). With V trimmed by 2 bases and J by 2 bases, 0 bases remained unmatched. The whole variable domain, filled in from reference TRBV19 and TRBJ1-5, reads DGGITQSPKYLFRKEGQNVTLSCEQNLNHDAMYWYRQDPGQGLRLIYYSQIVNDFQKGDIAEGYSVSREKKESFPLTVTSAQKNPTAFYLCASSITGGNQPQHFGDGTRLSIL.

This clone was found many times. The CDR3: CASSLPRGYGYTF. The CDR3 DNA is TGTGCCAGCAGCTTACCACGAGGCTATGGCTACACCTTC. This chain joins TRBV7-3 and TRBJ1-2; D remains ambiguous. Germline assignment: CDR1 SGHTA and CDR2 FQGTGA. Trimming cost V 2 bases and J 4 bases, with 8 bases left between them. This CDR3 spans 13 amino acids. The full variable domain, rest sourced from reference TRBV7-3 and TRBJ1-2, is GAGVSQTPSNKVTEKGKYVELRCDPISGHTALYWYRQSLGQGPEFLIYFQGTGAADDSGLPNDRFFAVRPEGSVSTLKIQRTERGDSAVYLCASSLPRGYGYTFGSGTRLTVV.

The rearrangement uses TRBV27 and TRBJ1-1, with 7 bases fitting TRBD1. V dropped 0 bases and J dropped 2; count of bases not matched to a gene: 3. The CDR3 covers 15 residues. Germline V gene lookup returns CDR1 MNHEY and CDR2 SMNVEV (reference sequence). CDR3 region: CASSLSGTVNTEAFF. CDR3 DNA sequence: TGTGCCAGCAGTTTATCCGGGACAGTTAACACTGAAGCTTTCTTT.

V and J are TRBV7-2 and TRBJ1-2, with 7 bases that match TRBD1. CDR1 and CDR2 (germline): SGHTA, FQGNSA. The CDR3 is made up of 15 amino acids. The junction had 9 bases not matched to a gene; V was cut back by 2 bases and J by 6 bases. The CDR3 coding sequence is TGTGCCAGCAGCTTACTCATTAGGGGGCTGGATGGCTACACCTTC. It yields the protein CASSLLIRGLDGYTF.

The V and J genes are TRBV6-5 and TRBJ1-4; D remains ambiguous. Deletions cut 0 bases from V and 10 bases from J, with 9 bases between. Germline CDR1 reads MNHEY; CDR2 reads SVGAGI. The CDR3 totals 13 residues. The CDR3, as DNA: TGTGCCAGCAGTTACTCCGGGTTCGGAAAACTGTTTTTT. This translates into CASSYSGFGKLFF.

The chain employs TRBV5-4 and TRBJ1-2, with D unresolved. Germline assignment: CDR1 SGHNT and CDR2 YYREEE (reference sequence). The CDR3 extends over 14 amino acids. Deletions cut 0 bases from V and 2 bases from J, with 8 bases between. The CDR3 sequence: CASSLVSENYGYTF. The DNA for the CDR3 is TGTGCCAGCAGCTTGGTTAGCGAAAACTATGGCTACACCTTC.

The chain employs TRBV15 and TRBJ2-3; 7 bases match TRBD1. Per germline, CDR1 LNHNV and CDR2 YYDKDF (reference sequence). The CDR3 has 16 residues. The V gene end was trimmed by 4 bases and the J gene end by 0 bases; junction bases not matched to a gene: 7. The CDR3 protein is CATSTKQGRSTDTQYF. Here the CDR3 DNA reads TGTGCCACCAGCACCAAACAGGGGAGAAGCACAGATACGCAGTATTTT.

This chain uses TRBV7-2 with TRBJ1-4, with 9 bases lining up with TRBD1. Germline CDR1 reads SGHTA; CDR2 reads FQGNSA. The CDR3 loop spans 16 amino acids. Trimming at V came to 5 bases and at J to 0 bases, leaving 4 bases not matched to a gene. CDR3 in amino acids: CASSPGTGTTNEKLFF. Written as DNA, the CDR3 is TGTGCCAGCAGCCCAGGGACAGGGACAACTAATGAAAAACTGTTTTTT.

V and J are TRBV5-1 and TRBJ2-1; perhaps D is TRBD1 or TRBD2 (5 bases each). The germline V gene encodes CDR1 SGHRS and CDR2 YFSETQ. Trimming removed 4 bases at V and 0 bases at J, with 8 bases between. CDR3 length: 14 residues. The CDR3 region has the DNA TGCGCCAGCAGCGAGGGGAGCTCCTACAATGAGCAGTTCTTC. It codes for CASSEGSSYNEQFF.

The chain employs TRBV28 and TRBJ2-5; a possible D gene is TRBD1 (6 bases). CDR3 size: 13 residues. V was trimmed by 3 bases and J by 8 bases, leaving 13 bases between them. Germline CDR1 and CDR2: MDHEN and SYDVKM. The CDR3 bases are TGTGCCAGCAGTTTTGGAAGCAGGGGAACCCAGTACTTC. Encoded protein: CASSFGSRGTQYF.

The chain employs TRBV11-2 and TRBJ2-2; D may be TRBD1 or TRBD2 (5 bases each). The CDR3 spans 16 residues. Germline V gene data show CDR1 as SGHAT and CDR2 as FQNNGV. Deletions cut 1 base from V and 7 bases from J, with 16 bases between. In DNA form, the CDR3 reads TGTGCCAGCAGCTTAGCAGGGAGAGGTTTGGGCGGGGAGCTGTTTTTT. Translating it yields CASSLAGRGLGGELFF.

This chain links TRBV29-1 with TRBJ2-7; D possibly matches TRBD1 or TRBD2 (5 bases each). The V gene's germline CDR1 is SQVTM and CDR2 ANQGSEA. The CDR3 totals 12 residues. V lost 7 bases, J lost 4 bases, and 14 bases lay in between. CDR3 region: CSARDPNYEQYF. The DNA for the CDR3 is TGCAGCGCCCGGGACCCGAATTACGAGCAGTACTTC.

The chain is built from TRBV6-1 and TRBJ2-7; the match to TRBD1 covers 12 bases. Germline V CDR1 and CDR2: MNHNS, SASEGT. J gave up 2 bases and V 2 bases, and 1 base lay outside the gene matches. The CDR3 sequence is 15 residues long. The CDR3 DNA sequence: TGTGCCAGCAGTGAATGGGACAGGGGGCCCTACGAGCAGTACTTC. Its translation: CASSEWDRGPYEQYF.

The chain carries TRBV6-5 and TRBJ1-2; D is ambiguous. The V end was cut by 0 bases, the J end by 6 bases, with 14 bases between. CDR1 is MNHEY, CDR2 SVGAGI, per germline. The CDR3 contains 15 residues. The CDR3 protein is CASSYSAPDPDGYTF. The CDR3 DNA reads TGTGCCAGCAGTTACTCGGCTCCCGATCCGGATGGCTACACCTTC.

The chain uses TRBV2 and TRBJ2-1; D is possibly TRBD2 (6 bases). Germline CDR1 reads SNHLY; CDR2 reads FYNNEI. Trimming pared 5 bases from V and 5 bases from J, leaving 13 bases between. This CDR3 comprises 14 residues. CDR3 residues: CASSKSGRDNEQFF. DNA for the CDR3: TGTGCCAGCAGTAAAAGCGGGCGTGACAATGAGCAGTTCTTC.

V gene TRBV13 combines with J gene TRBJ2-1; possibly TRBD1 for D (6 bases). Germline V gene sequence: CDR1 PRHDT, CDR2 FYEKMQ (reference sequence). V lost 3 bases to trimming and J lost 7 bases, with 7 bases between them. The CDR3 loop spans 12 amino acids. The CDR3 loop is CASSLGANEQFF. The CDR3 DNA reads as TGTGCCAGCAGCTTGGGGGCTAATGAGCAGTTCTTC.

The chain links TRBV12-3 or TRBV12-4 to TRBJ2-1; D may be TRBD2 (6 bases). CDR3 length equals 13 residues. V shed 6 bases and J shed 10 bases, with 16 bases lying between them. The CDR3 loop reads CASSPELGGEQFF. As DNA, the CDR3 is TGTGCCAGCAGCCCTGAACTTGGGGGGGAGCAGTTCTTC.

V usage is TRBV18 and J usage is TRBJ1-1; possibly TRBD1 for D (5 bases). In germline, CDR1 is KGHSH, CDR2 LQKENI. Between the trimmed V and J ends, which lost 3 bases and 6 bases, there was a span of 14 bases. CDR3 size: 14 residues. CDR3 residues: CASSPKSGKAEAFF. The CDR3 nucleotides are TGTGCCAGCTCACCTAAGTCAGGGAAGGCTGAAGCTTTCTTT. Complete variable domain (other parts from reference TRBV18 and TRBJ1-1): NAGVMQNPRHLVRRRGQEARLRCSPMKGHSHVYWYRQLPEEGLKFMVYLQKENIIDESGMPKERFSAEFPKEGPSILRIQQVVRGDSAAYFCASSPKSGKAEAFFGQGTRLTVV.

In its sample, this clone was seen once. The chain has TRBV9 and TRBJ1-2; no definite D call. The V end lost 0 bases, the J end lost 4 bases, and 10 bases lay between the germline ends. Germline CDR1 reads SGDLS; CDR2 reads YYNGEE. The CDR3 totals 14 residues. The DNA for the CDR3 is TGTGCCAGCAGCGTAGGAACCCCGGGCTATGGCTACACCTTC. Amino acid sequence: CASSVGTPGYGYTF. The full variable domain, in which reference TRBV9 and TRBJ1-2 provide the parts outside the CDR3, is DSGVTQTPKHLITATGQRVTLRCSPRSGDLSVYWYQQSLDQGLQFLIQYYNGEERAKGNILERFSAQQFPDLHSELNLSSLELGDSALYFCASSVGTPGYGYTFGSGTRLTVV.

The genes are TRBV28 and TRBJ1-2; perhaps TRBD1 as D (6 bases). Germline CDR1 reads MDHEN; CDR2 reads SYDVKM. The CDR3 loop spans 13 amino acids. V lost 6 bases and J 4 bases, leaving 12 bases between the germline ends. CDR3 residues: CASRGGGAYGYTF. In DNA form, the CDR3 reads TGTGCCAGCAGAGGTGGGGGGGCCTATGGCTACACCTTC.

This clone was counted once. The CDR3 bases are TGCGCCAGCAGCTCCCTCCAGGGTAAGGGGACCCAGTACTTC. Encoded protein: CASSSLQGKGTQYF. This chain links TRBV5-1 with TRBJ2-5; D perhaps matches TRBD1 (5 bases). CDR1 is SGHRS and CDR2 is YFSETQ in the germline V gene. CDR3 length: 14 residues. V was cut by 3 bases and J by 7 bases, with 16 bases left in between.

This chain uses TRBV18 with TRBJ1-3; D may be TRBD1 (6 bases). Germline V CDR1 and CDR2: KGHSH, LQKENI. V was clipped by 4 bases and J by 1 base, with 8 bases between them. The CDR3 has 14 residues. The CDR3 spells CASSLQGSGNTIYF. CDR3 sequence (DNA): TGTGCCAGCTCACTACAGGGATCTGGAAACACCATATATTTT.

The rearrangement joins TRBV10-3 to TRBJ1-1; D gene uncertain. Germline CDR1 is ENHRY and CDR2 is SYGVKD. The CDR3 consists of 15 residues. The V gene lost 8 bases and the J gene lost 0 bases, with 16 bases spanning the gap. The CDR3 bases are TGTGCCATCTCCTCGTTTGGAGGAGTGAACACTGAAGCTTTCTTT. It specifies CAISSFGGVNTEAFF.

The chain has TRBV19 and TRBJ1-1; D is unresolved. This CDR3 is built from 15 residues. V dropped 5 bases and J dropped 8 bases, with 21 bases sitting between them. The germline gives CDR1 LNHDA, CDR2 SQIVND (reference sequence). This CDR3 is CASSPTSARVSEAFF. Here the CDR3 DNA reads TGTGCCAGTAGTCCGACTTCGGCCAGAGTCTCGGAAGCTTTCTTT.

The chain employs TRBV4-1 and TRBJ2-2; unclear D gene. The CDR3 has 15 residues. The germline CDR1 and CDR2 sequences are MGHRA and YSYEKL. V lost 1 base, J lost 2 bases, and 8 bases lay in between. The CDR3 reads CASSQGPSNTGELFF. The CDR3 bases are TGCGCCAGCAGCCAAGGGCCTAGTAACACCGGGGAGCTGTTTTTT.

This clone was counted between two and nine times. The chain uses TRBV18 and TRBJ1-2, with TRBD1 as a possible D gene (6 bases). Germline CDR1 and CDR2: KGHSH and LQKENI. CDR3 size: 14 residues. The V end was cut by 4 bases, the J end by 5 bases, with 14 bases between. CDR3 sequence: CASSLAGQGYGYTF. DNA of the CDR3: TGTGCCAGCTCACTTGCGGGGCAGGGGTATGGCTACACCTTC. The entire variable domain, with the rest obtained from reference TRBV18 and TRBJ1-2, is as follows: NAGVMQNPRHLVRRRGQEARLRCSPMKGHSHVYWYRQLPEEGLKFMVYLQKENIIDESGMPKERFSAEFPKEGPSILRIQQVVRGDSAAYFCASSLAGQGYGYTFGSGTRLTVV.

The chain has TRBV5-8 and TRBJ1-2; no definite D call. Germline lookup yields CDR1 SGHTS and CDR2 YDEGEE. Deletions cut 4 bases from V and 3 bases from J, with 16 bases between. The CDR3 spans 15 residues. The CDR3 bases are TGTGCCAGCAGCCCTACTGGAGGGATCGACTATGGCTACACCTTC. Its protein is CASSPTGGIDYGYTF.

V usage is TRBV27 and J usage is TRBJ1-5; D is unclear. Germline V gives CDR1 MNHEY, CDR2 SMNVEV (reference sequence). The CDR3 runs to 16 residues. Trimming took 0 bases from V and 1 from J, leaving 10 bases between them. The CDR3: CASSLSATVSNQPQHF. The DNA for the CDR3 is TGTGCCAGCAGTTTATCCGCTACAGTAAGCAATCAGCCCCAGCATTTT.

The chain employs TRBV6-1 and TRBJ1-4; D call uncertain. Trimming pared 1 base from V and 8 bases from J, leaving 14 bases between. This CDR3 contains 15 residues. The germline V gene has CDR1 MNHNS and CDR2 SASEGT. CDR3 coding DNA: TGTGCCAGCAGTGAAGTAATGGGTAACTGGGAAAAACTGTTTTTT. This sequence encodes CASSEVMGNWEKLFF.

In nucleotides, the CDR3 is TGTGCCAGCAGCCCGGTTGTTGAAGGGCTGTTTTTT. Translating gives CASSPVVEGLFF. The chain couples TRBV7-8 to TRBJ1-4; D is unresolved. CDR3 size: 12 residues. In germline, CDR1 is SGHVS, CDR2 FQNEAQ. The V gene lost 5 bases and the J gene lost 14 bases, with 15 bases spanning the gap.